The T cell receptor (beta chain) described here comes from a study of multiple sclerosis patients with progressive multifocal leukoencephalopathy. Study results and limitations: At PML onset, no shared TRBV or TRBJ gene usage was seen.

Time point reported: before natalizumab initiation. Details on this clone: Its antigen is unidentified.

The CDR3 runs 14 residues. Germline CDR1 and CDR2: MNHEY and SMNVEV (reference sequence). V was pared by 5 bases and J by 2 bases, with 13 bases between. Clones were read by immunoSEQ multiplex PCR, and TCRdb kept only the in-frame ones, dropping some. The table has under 35,000 clones, roughly 92% seen once. The V call is TRBV27, the J call TRBJ2-7; D not certain. The TCR originated in a young man with multiple sclerosis. The sample taken for sequencing was PBMCs. The CDR3 region is CASSPRQVAYEQYF. Here the CDR3 DNA reads TGTGCCAGCAGTCCACGCCAGGTAGCCTACGAGCAGTACTTC.